Below are 23 T cell receptor beta chains sequenced from a single sample in a study of cytomegalovirus exposure and HLA in healthy donors. The primer mix had 60 Vbeta and 13 Jbeta primers. Sequencing was performed with immunoSEQ multiplex PCR; in TCRdb, only in-frame clones are kept and a portion is missing. In the table there are about 99,000 clones, about three quarters of which are singletons. The source material was PBMCs. These receptors came from a woman aged 18-29 years in good health and CMV-seropositive.

This chain joins TRBV15 and TRBJ2-5; 8 nucleotides align to TRBD2. Near its end, the DNA agrees better with TRBJ2-7, so the J call may be wrong. The CDR3 extends over 15 amino acids. Germline CDR1 reads LNHNV; CDR2 reads YYDKDF (reference sequence). This CDR3 reads CATSRDRLAIYEQYF. In nucleotides, the CDR3 is TGTGCCACCAGCAGAGATCGACTAGCGATCTACGAGCAGTACTTC.

This clone appeared a single time. J is TRBJ2-1 and V is TRBV5-8; 9 bases are shared with TRBD1. This CDR3 contains 15 residues. Trimming cost V 2 bases and J 6 bases; bases outside gene matches: 6. Per the germline V gene, CDR1 is SGHTS and CDR2 is YDEGEE. CDR3 coding DNA: TGTGCCAGCAGCTTAGACAGGGGGGGCCGCAATGAGCAGTTCTTC. Translated: CASSLDRGGRNEQFF.

The chain combines TRBV5-4 with TRBJ2-5, with a tentative D call TRBD2 (5 bases). The ends were cut back, 4 bases at V and 5 bases at J, with 9 bases in the middle. CDR1 is SGHNT and CDR2 is YYREEE in the germline V gene (reference sequence). The CDR3 runs to 12 residues. CDR3 amino acids: CASSSSGETQYF. CDR3 nucleotide sequence: TGTGCCAGCAGCAGCTCGGGGGAGACCCAGTACTTC.

The gene calls are TRBV5-1 and TRBJ2-3, with TRBD1 as a possible D gene (6 bases). Trimming shortened V by 0 bases and J by 0 bases, and 11 bases separated the two germline ends. The germline V gene has CDR1 SGHRS and CDR2 YFSETQ. The CDR3 contains 16 residues. CDR3 residues: CASSLGARGSTDTQYF. DNA for the CDR3: TGCGCCAGCAGCTTGGGGGCCAGGGGTAGCACAGATACGCAGTATTTT.

This chain uses TRBV11-2 with TRBJ1-1; 10 bases agree with TRBD1. Germline assignment: CDR1 SGHAT and CDR2 FQNNGV. V lost 8 bases and J lost 5; bases outside the gene matches: 11. The CDR3 runs to 15 residues. CDR3 region: CASFRDRGYRTEAFF. CDR3 in DNA: TGTGCCAGCTTCCGGGACAGGGGATACCGGACTGAAGCTTTCTTT. The full variable domain, rest sourced from reference TRBV11-2 and TRBJ1-1, is EAGVAQSPRYKIIEKRQSVAFWCNPISGHATLYWYQQILGQGPKLLIQFQNNGVVDDSQLPKDRFSAERLKGVDSTLKIQPAKLEDSAVYLCASFRDRGYRTEAFFGQGTRLTVV.

Of note for this clone: At the DNA level, this CDR3 is encoded by other sequences in the same sample as well. The DNA for the CDR3 is TGTGCCAGCAGTTACGGAGGGGCCCAAGAGACCCAGTACTTC. Encoded protein: CASSYGGAQETQYF. The chain combines TRBV6-6 with TRBJ2-5; TRBD2 is a possible D gene (6 bases). The germline gives CDR1 MNHNY, CDR2 SVGAGI (reference sequence). V was trimmed by 2 bases and J by 1 base, leaving 8 bases between them. The CDR3 has 14 amino acids.

The chain carries TRBV13 and TRBJ1-2; no clear D gene. CDR3 length equals 16 residues. V was shortened by 0 bases and J by 0 bases, with 11 bases between the two germline ends. From germline, CDR1 is PRHDT and CDR2 FYEKMQ (reference sequence). CDR3 region: CASSLGRSSSNYGYTF. The CDR3 nucleotides are TGTGCCAGCAGCTTAGGCCGCTCGAGCTCTAACTATGGCTACACCTTC.

The rearrangement links TRBV28 to TRBJ2-7, with 9 bases matching TRBD2. Trimming removed 6 bases from V and 5 bases from J; junction bases left unmatched: 5. There are 13 residues in the CDR3. Looked up from germline, CDR1 is MDHEN and CDR2 is SYDVKM. Here the CDR3 DNA reads TGTGCCAGCAGGCTAGCGGGAAGACACGAGCAGTACTTC. It yields the protein CASRLAGRHEQYF.

V is TRBV29-1 and J is TRBJ2-7; 7 bases are shared with TRBD2. With 5 bases clipped from V and 4 bases from J, the junction kept 8 bases outside the gene matches. CDR3 length: 13 amino acids. The germline V gene has CDR1 SQVTM and CDR2 ANQGSEA. This CDR3 is CSVQGLAAYEQYF. As DNA, the CDR3 is TGCAGCGTTCAGGGTCTAGCGGCGTACGAGCAGTACTTC.

The gene calls are TRBV6-5 and TRBJ2-3; 7 nucleotides align to TRBD2. Germline values: CDR1 MNHEY, CDR2 SVGAGI. V trimming: 7 bases; J trimming: 0 bases; junction bases outside the gene matches: 4. This CDR3 contains 14 residues. CDR3 DNA: TGTGCCAGCACGCCAGCGGGAAGCACAGATACGCAGTATTTT. As protein: CASTPAGSTDTQYF.

This clone was seen once. This chain links TRBV9 with TRBJ2-3; 7 bases fit TRBD1. The CDR3 spans 15 residues. Germline V lookup: CDR1 SGDLS, CDR2 YYNGEE. Trimming took 3 bases from V and 2 from J; bases not matched to a gene: 6. The CDR3 is CASSGRGFFTDTQYF. For the CDR3, the DNA is TGTGCCAGCAGCGGCAGGGGGTTTTTCACAGATACGCAGTATTTT.

The chain links TRBV5-6 to TRBJ2-4; 10 bases are shared with TRBD1. J was trimmed by 8 bases and V by 0 bases; bases with no gene match: 2. Germline CDR1 SGHDT, CDR2 YYEEEE. CDR3 length: 14 residues. CDR3 DNA: TGTGCCAGCAGCTTGGGACAGGGGGCGGACATTCAGTACTTC. Translation gives CASSLGQGADIQYF.

V and J are TRBV18 and TRBJ2-1; TRBD2 matches at 13 bases. Looked up from germline, CDR1 is KGHSH and CDR2 is LQKENI. There are 16 residues in the CDR3. Trimming removed 4 bases from V and 3 bases from J; junction bases left unmatched: 3. This CDR3 reads CASSLGLAGDYNEQFF. The CDR3 DNA sequence: TGTGCCAGCTCACTCGGACTAGCGGGAGACTACAATGAGCAGTTCTTC.

The chain couples TRBV27 to TRBJ1-5, with D possibly matching TRBD1 (6 bases). Looked up from germline, CDR1 is MNHEY and CDR2 is SMNVEV (reference sequence). V dropped 5 bases and J dropped 5 bases, with 10 bases sitting between them. The CDR3 length is 13 residues. CDR3 in DNA: TGTGCCAGCAGTCGTGAGGGGGATCAGCCCCAGCATTTT. Protein sequence: CASSREGDQPQHF.

V and J are TRBV5-1 and TRBJ2-1, with a tentative D call TRBD1 (6 bases). Per the germline V gene, CDR1 is SGHRS and CDR2 is YFSETQ. This CDR3 comprises 15 residues. The ends were cut back, 0 bases at V and 0 bases at J, with 7 bases in the middle. The CDR3 here is CASSLEDSSYNEQFF. In DNA, the CDR3 is TGCGCCAGCAGCTTGGAGGACAGCTCCTACAATGAGCAGTTCTTC.

This clone was found many times. One base separates it from a far larger clone, so it is likely a read error. The chain carries TRBV25-1 and TRBJ1-1, with 11 bases that match TRBD1. The germline CDR1 and CDR2 sequences are MGHDK and SYGVNS. The CDR3 covers 17 residues. CDR3 sequence (DNA): TGTGTCAGCAGTAACCCGGGACAGGGGGATTTGAACACTGAAGCTTTCTTT. It translates to CVSSNPGQGDLNTEAFF.

This clone was recorded a few times. The CDR3 nucleotides are TGTGCCTGGAGTCACGGACAGGGAGGTACCTACGAGCAGTACTTC. The encoded protein is CAWSHGQGGTYEQYF. V is TRBV30 and J is TRBJ2-7, with 8 bases that match TRBD1. Losses at the gene ends were 2 bases for V and 2 bases for J; bases not matched to a gene: 8. The CDR3 covers 15 residues. Per the germline V gene, CDR1 is GTSNPN and CDR2 is SVGIG (reference sequence).

The chain uses TRBV10-3 and TRBJ1-5; TRBD1 aligns across 9 bases. J lost 6 bases, V lost 4 bases, and 4 bases had no gene match. Germline CDR1 ENHRY, CDR2 SYGVKD. This CDR3 has 14 amino acids. The CDR3 bases are TGTGCCATCAGTGTAGACAGGGGGATTCAGCCCCAGCATTTT. This sequence encodes CAISVDRGIQPQHF.

The gene calls are TRBV11-2 and TRBJ2-7; 9 bases match TRBD2. This CDR3 is 15 amino acids long. The V gene's germline CDR1 is SGHAT and CDR2 FQNNGV. After removal of 5 bases from V and 3 bases from J, the junction contained 8 bases not matched to a gene. The CDR3 sequence: CASSPRLAENYEQYF. The CDR3 DNA follows: TGTGCCAGCAGCCCTAGACTAGCGGAGAACTACGAGCAGTACTTC.

The sample holds a few counts of this clone. The V call is TRBV29-1, the J call TRBJ1-3, with 11 bases identical to TRBD1. V trimming: 6 bases; J trimming: 1 base; junction bases outside the gene matches: 11. CDR3 length: 17 amino acids. CDR1 SQVTM and CDR2 ANQGSEA come from the germline V gene. DNA of the CDR3: TGCAGCGTCAACCACCCGGGGACAGGGGGGTCTGGAAACACCATATATTTT. Translation gives CSVNHPGTGGSGNTIYF.

This clone was observed a few times. This chain joins TRBV29-1 and TRBJ1-1; no clear D. The CDR3 covers 13 residues. Germline CDR1 and CDR2: SQVTM and ANQGSEA. Between the trimmed V and J ends, which lost 8 bases and 0 bases, there was a span of 13 bases. The CDR3 region is CSSGEGLNTEAFF. For the CDR3, the DNA is TGCAGCTCCGGAGAGGGATTGAACACTGAAGCTTTCTTT.

This rearrangement joins TRBV7-9 to TRBJ2-5, with 11 bases identical to TRBD2. Losses at the gene ends were 4 bases for V and 0 bases for J; bases not matched to a gene: 4. The CDR3 extends over 16 amino acids. The germline CDR1 and CDR2 sequences are SEHNR and FQNEAQ (reference sequence). The CDR3 loop reads CASSSGLAGNQETQYF. CDR3 coding DNA: TGTGCCAGCAGCTCAGGACTAGCGGGCAACCAAGAGACCCAGTACTTC.

This clone was seen just once. This rearrangement joins TRBV28 to TRBJ1-1; TRBD1 matches 8 bases. Trimming at V came to 0 bases and at J to 3 bases, leaving 3 bases not matched to a gene. CDR3 length: 15 residues. The V gene's germline CDR1 is MDHEN and CDR2 SYDVKM. CDR3 in amino acids: CASSLWGTGDTEAFF. The CDR3 region has the DNA TGTGCCAGCAGTTTATGGGGGACAGGAGACACTGAAGCTTTCTTT.